The entry below gives a single T cell receptor beta chain sequence along with its context. What it binds is unknown. The sample belongs to a study of T cells in Graves' hyperthyroidism and ophthalmopathy. Study conclusions and caveats: Most expanded thyroid clonotypes above 0.001 also appeared in blood.

Uncontrolled infection, other autoimmune disease, pregnancy and lactation each barred patients from inclusion. The V end was cut by 0 bases, the J end by 5 bases, with 11 bases between. The germline V gene encodes CDR1 DFQATT and CDR2 SNEGSKA (reference sequence). This CDR3 spans 13 amino acids. RNA transcripts gave rise to amplified TCR beta CDR3 regions. During a first-round RT-PCR of the TCR CDR3, the HTBI primer set was used. TCRdb reanalysed the multiplex PCR reads using MiXCR and keeps one entry per CDR3 protein. Seen here are 300,000 to 500,000 distinct CDR3 sequences, over 12% observed once, and the top ten hold over 25%.

Input material: blood. This sequence was found in a man aged 50-59 years with Graves' ophthalmopathy. This chain joins TRBV20-1 and TRBJ2-7; D is perhaps TRBD1 (6 bases). The CDR3 nucleotides are TGCAGTGCTAGAGAGGGGGCGAGGAACGAGCAGTACTTC. It specifies CSAREGARNEQYF.